This is a list of T cell receptor beta chains from one sample in a study of blood T cell repertoires in COVID-19. Some clones are missing from TCRdb's copy, which holds only in-frame ones; the method was immunoSEQ multiplex PCR. The sample lists 110,000 to 150,000 clones, 86% occurring once. The sequencing input was PBMCs or T cells enriched from blood (not recorded which). These receptors all come from a middle-aged man who had recovered from COVID-19. Both conserved end residues are part of each CDR3. The D gene is left open where the match is weak. Size is stated for part of the rows, as once, few or many counts, or as a class when the clone is expanded.

clone size: NA
D gene: NA
V gene: TRBV6-6
J gene: TRBJ2-1
CDR3 protein: CASASEQRFNEQFF
CDR3 DNA: TGTGCCAGCGCGTCCGAACAGCGGTTCAATGAGCAGTTCTTC

clone size: NA
D gene: TRBD1
V gene: TRBV7-2
J gene: TRBJ1-2
CDR3 protein: CASSIDRARNYGYTF
CDR3 DNA: TGTGCCAGCAGCATCGACAGGGCTCGTAACTATGGCTACACCTTC

clone size: NA
D gene: NA
V gene: TRBV6-5
J gene: TRBJ1-2
CDR3 protein: CASGRGQGPGYTF
CDR3 DNA: TGTGCCAGCGGACGTGGGCAGGGCCCTGGCTACACCTTC

clone size: NA
D gene: TRBD2
V gene: TRBV7-3
J gene: TRBJ2-1
CDR3 protein: CASSPRWLAGGPHEQFF
CDR3 DNA: TGTGCCAGCAGCCCTCGTTGGCTAGCGGGAGGGCCCCATGAGCAGTTCTTC

clone size: NA
D gene: NA
V gene: TRBV28
J gene: TRBJ1-5
CDR3 protein: CASSPRIRGNQPQHF
CDR3 DNA: TGTGCCAGCAGTCCGCGGATCAGGGGTAATCAGCCCCAGCATTTT

clone size: NA
D gene: TRBD1
V gene: TRBV28
J gene: TRBJ1-2
CDR3 protein: CASSYGTGPSFYGYTF
CDR3 DNA: TGTGCCAGCAGCTACGGGACAGGCCCTTCCTTCTATGGCTACACCTTC

clone size: NA
D gene: NA
V gene: TRBV6-8
J gene: TRBJ1-2
CDR3 protein: CASRDYRALNYGYTF
CDR3 DNA: TGTGCCAGCAGAGATTACAGGGCACTTAACTATGGCTACACCTTC

clone size: NA
D gene: TRBD1
V gene: TRBV5-1
J gene: TRBJ2-7
CDR3 protein: CASRSADRGRRSYEQYF
CDR3 DNA: TGCGCCAGCAGATCCGCCGACAGGGGGCGCAGGTCCTACGAGCAGTACTTC

clone size: few
D gene: TRBD1
V gene: TRBV2
J gene: TRBJ2-6
CDR3 protein: CASRDRGLGANVLTF
CDR3 DNA: TGTGCCAGCCGGGACAGGGGGCTTGGGGCCAACGTCCTGACTTTC

clone size: NA
D gene: TRBD2
V gene: TRBV7-2
J gene: TRBJ2-1
CDR3 protein: CASSFLGGRAWGDEQFF
CDR3 DNA: TGTGCCAGCAGCTTTCTGGGCGGGAGGGCCTGGGGGGATGAGCAGTTCTTC

clone size: NA
D gene: NA
V gene: TRBV28
J gene: TRBJ1-4
CDR3 protein: CASRSALGRANEKLFF
CDR3 DNA: TGTGCCAGCAGGTCGGCACTTGGGAGGGCTAATGAAAAACTGTTTTTT

clone size: NA
D gene: NA
V gene: TRBV3-1/TRBV3-2
J gene: TRBJ2-1
CDR3 protein: CASSHLAGNEQFF
CDR3 DNA: TGTGCCAGCAGCCACCTCGCGGGCAATGAGCAGTTCTTC

clone size: NA
D gene: TRBD1
V gene: TRBV28
J gene: TRBJ1-4
CDR3 protein: CASSPSTGRVQKLFF
CDR3 DNA: TGTGCCAGCAGCCCCTCGACAGGGAGAGTGCAAAAACTGTTTTTT

clone size: few
D gene: NA
V gene: TRBV7-2
J gene: TRBJ1-5
CDR3 protein: CASSRLGVSIPYSNQPQHF
CDR3 DNA: TGTGCCAGCAGTCGCTTAGGGGTAAGCATCCCCTATAGCAATCAGCCCCAGCATTTT

clone size: NA
D gene: NA
V gene: TRBV27
J gene: TRBJ2-1
CDR3 protein: CASSLGGQGGNEQFF
CDR3 DNA: TGTGCCAGCAGTTTGGGGGGGCAGGGCGGCAATGAGCAGTTCTTC

clone size: few
D gene: NA
V gene: TRBV14
J gene: TRBJ1-1
CDR3 protein: CASSQRGDSMNTEAFF
CDR3 DNA: TGTGCCAGCAGCCAAAGGGGCGACAGCATGAACACTGAAGCTTTCTTT

clone size: once
D gene: TRBD1
V gene: TRBV7-9
J gene: TRBJ2-5
CDR3 protein: CASSATRTGGETQYF
CDR3 DNA: TGTGCCAGCAGCGCAACCCGGACAGGGGGGGAGACCCAGTACTTC

clone size: NA
D gene: NA
V gene: TRBV2
J gene: TRBJ1-2
CDR3 protein: CASSEPVYGYTF
CDR3 DNA: TGTGCCAGCAGTGAGCCGGTCTATGGCTACACCTTC

clone size: NA
D gene: NA
V gene: TRBV4-3
J gene: TRBJ2-5
CDR3 protein: CASSPRRQETQYF
CDR3 DNA: TGCGCCAGCAGCCCACGGAGGCAAGAGACCCAGTACTTC

clone size: NA
D gene: NA
V gene: TRBV19
J gene: TRBJ2-4
CDR3 protein: CASNPSRAKNIQYF
CDR3 DNA: TGTGCCAGTAATCCTAGCCGAGCCAAAAACATTCAGTACTTC

clone size: few
D gene: TRBD1
V gene: TRBV15
J gene: TRBJ1-5
CDR3 protein: CATSRGTGADQPQHF
CDR3 DNA: TGTGCCACCAGCAGAGGGACAGGGGCTGATCAGCCCCAGCATTTT

clone size: NA
D gene: NA
V gene: TRBV30
J gene: TRBJ2-3
CDR3 protein: CAWSAEGVKGTDTQYF
CDR3 DNA: TGTGCCTGGAGTGCTGAGGGAGTAAAGGGCACAGATACGCAGTATTTT

clone size: NA
D gene: TRBD2
V gene: TRBV13
J gene: TRBJ2-2
CDR3 protein: CASSTPFGTSGRGGTGELFF
CDR3 DNA: TGTGCCAGCAGCACGCCATTTGGGACTAGCGGGAGAGGAGGCACCGGGGAGCTGTTTTTT

clone size: NA
D gene: TRBD1
V gene: TRBV12-3/TRBV12-4
J gene: TRBJ1-2
CDR3 protein: CASTRGPSGGYTF
CDR3 DNA: TGTGCCAGCACGAGGGGGCCTTCGGGAGGCTACACCTTC

clone size: few
D gene: TRBD1
V gene: TRBV6-5
J gene: TRBJ1-4
CDR3 protein: CASSSVGTGAEKLFF
CDR3 DNA: TGTGCCAGCAGTTCCGTTGGGACAGGGGCCGAAAAACTGTTTTTT

clone size: NA
D gene: NA
V gene: TRBV24-1
J gene: TRBJ2-3
CDR3 protein: CATSNPGRTTDTQYF
CDR3 DNA: TGTGCCACCTCTAATCCAGGGCGGACCACAGATACGCAGTATTTT

clone size: few
D gene: TRBD1
V gene: TRBV30
J gene: TRBJ2-3
CDR3 protein: CAWTQGATDTQYF
CDR3 DNA: TGTGCCTGGACGCAGGGGGCAACAGATACGCAGTATTTT

clone size: few
D gene: TRBD1
V gene: TRBV6-1
J gene: TRBJ1-6
CDR3 protein: CASSEFGTGWDSPLHF
CDR3 DNA: TGTGCCAGCAGTGAGTTCGGGACAGGGTGGGACTCACCCCTCCACTTT

clone size: NA
D gene: TRBD2
V gene: TRBV4-2
J gene: TRBJ2-3
CDR3 protein: CASSQGLAGVGTDTQYF
CDR3 DNA: TGTGCCAGCAGCCAGGGACTAGCGGGGGTTGGAACAGATACGCAGTATTTT

clone size: NA
D gene: TRBD2
V gene: TRBV29-1
J gene: TRBJ2-3
CDR3 protein: CSVAGGGRSDTQYF
CDR3 DNA: TGCAGCGTTGCAGGCGGGGGGCGCTCGGATACGCAGTATTTT

clone size: NA
D gene: TRBD2
V gene: TRBV4-3
J gene: TRBJ2-5
CDR3 protein: CASSYRLAGGQETQYF
CDR3 DNA: TGCGCCAGCAGCTATAGACTAGCGGGGGGGCAAGAGACCCAGTACTTC

clone size: NA
D gene: TRBD2
V gene: TRBV11-3
J gene: TRBJ2-3
CDR3 protein: CASSRGTSGGSTDTQYF
CDR3 DNA: TGTGCCAGCAGCCGCGGGACTAGCGGGGGGAGCACAGATACGCAGTATTTT

clone size: few
D gene: NA
V gene: TRBV30
J gene: TRBJ2-3
CDR3 protein: CAWSPILLITSTDTQYF
CDR3 DNA: TGTGCCTGGAGTCCGATTCTATTGATAACTAGCACAGATACGCAGTATTTT

clone size: NA
D gene: NA
V gene: TRBV20-1
J gene: TRBJ1-2
CDR3 protein: CSSDYGYTF
CDR3 DNA: TGCTCCAGTGACTATGGCTACACCTTC

clone size: NA
D gene: TRBD1
V gene: TRBV29-1
J gene: TRBJ1-1
CDR3 protein: CSVGTDPRGAFF
CDR3 DNA: TGCAGCGTAGGGACAGATCCAAGGGGGGCTTTCTTT

clone size: NA
D gene: TRBD1
V gene: TRBV15
J gene: TRBJ2-1
CDR3 protein: CATSRDRDRSYNEQFF
CDR3 DNA: TGTGCCACCAGCAGAGATAGGGACAGATCCTACAATGAGCAGTTCTTC

clone size: NA
D gene: TRBD2
V gene: TRBV7-2
J gene: TRBJ2-4
CDR3 protein: CASSERQSGGKNIQYF
CDR3 DNA: TGTGCCAGCAGCGAAAGACAGTCGGGGGGCAAAAACATTCAGTACTTC

clone size: NA
D gene: NA
V gene: TRBV2
J gene: TRBJ1-3
CDR3 protein: CASSAEDSSGNTIYF
CDR3 DNA: TGTGCCAGCAGTGCCGAGGACAGCTCTGGAAACACCATATATTTT

clone size: NA
D gene: TRBD2
V gene: TRBV7-2
J gene: TRBJ2-3
CDR3 protein: CASSLSGATDTQYF
CDR3 DNA: TGTGCCAGCAGCTTAAGCGGGGCCACAGATACGCAGTATTTT

clone size: NA
D gene: TRBD1
V gene: TRBV14
J gene: TRBJ2-4
CDR3 protein: CASSHRGPAKNIQYF
CDR3 DNA: TGTGCCAGCAGCCACAGGGGGCCGGCCAAAAACATTCAGTACTTC

clone size: few
D gene: NA
V gene: TRBV5-4
J gene: TRBJ1-2
CDR3 protein: CASSPPGEGYGYTF
CDR3 DNA: TGTGCCAGCAGCCCCCCAGGGGAGGGCTATGGCTACACCTTC

clone size: NA
D gene: TRBD1
V gene: TRBV28
J gene: TRBJ1-2
CDR3 protein: CASSILGQGVYGYTF
CDR3 DNA: TGTGCCAGCAGTATATTGGGACAGGGGGTTTATGGCTACACCTTC

clone size: NA
D gene: NA
V gene: TRBV13
J gene: TRBJ1-2
CDR3 protein: CASSSQQGRYGYTF
CDR3 DNA: TGTGCCAGCAGCTCCCAACAGGGCCGCTATGGCTACACCTTC

clone size: NA
D gene: NA
V gene: TRBV5-5
J gene: TRBJ2-1
CDR3 protein: CASSLVFSVYNEQFF
CDR3 DNA: TGTGCCAGCAGCTTGGTCTTCAGCGTCTACAATGAGCAGTTCTTC

clone size: once
D gene: NA
V gene: TRBV30
J gene: TRBJ1-2
CDR3 protein: CAWSQGNGYGYTF
CDR3 DNA: TGTGCCTGGAGTCAGGGCAACGGCTATGGCTACACCTTC

clone size: NA
D gene: TRBD2
V gene: TRBV30
J gene: TRBJ2-5
CDR3 protein: CAWSVGLAARTQYF
CDR3 DNA: TGTGCCTGGAGTGTTGGACTAGCGGCGCGGACCCAGTACTTC

clone size: NA
D gene: NA
V gene: TRBV7-2
J gene: TRBJ1-1
CDR3 protein: CASSLVEREAFF
CDR3 DNA: TGTGCCAGCAGCTTAGTTGAGAGGGAAGCTTTCTTT

clone size: NA
D gene: TRBD1
V gene: TRBV27
J gene: TRBJ1-5
CDR3 protein: CASRPLGQGENQPQHF
CDR3 DNA: TGTGCCAGCAGACCCCTCGGACAGGGGGAAAATCAGCCCCAGCATTTT

clone size: NA
D gene: NA
V gene: TRBV7-2
J gene: TRBJ1-4
CDR3 protein: CATLKGGSGEKLFF
CDR3 DNA: TGTGCCACCTTAAAGGGGGGGAGTGGTGAAAAACTGTTTTTT

clone size: NA
D gene: NA
V gene: TRBV7-2
J gene: TRBJ2-5
CDR3 protein: CASSFRPGETQYF
CDR3 DNA: TGTGCCAGCAGCTTTCGCCCGGGAGAGACCCAGTACTTC

clone size: NA
D gene: TRBD2
V gene: TRBV6-2/TRBV6-3
J gene: TRBJ2-2
CDR3 protein: CASSKLGLAVQGNTGELFF
CDR3 DNA: TGTGCCAGCAGTAAACTGGGACTAGCTGTCCAGGGGAACACCGGGGAGCTGTTTTTT

clone size: NA
D gene: NA
V gene: TRBV18
J gene: TRBJ2-5
CDR3 protein: CASLGQYQETQYF
CDR3 DNA: TGTGCCAGCTTGGGGCAGTACCAAGAGACCCAGTACTTC

clone size: NA
D gene: NA
V gene: TRBV4-3
J gene: TRBJ2-4
CDR3 protein: CASSQDDGLQADIQYF
CDR3 DNA: TGCGCCAGCAGCCAAGATGATGGGCTTCAAGCGGACATTCAGTACTTC